This T cell receptor beta chain was retrieved from a study of control samples from healthy donors and cancer patients (dated by TCRdb to 2020 to 2022). Libraries came from the immunoSEQ multiplex PCR assay. The table comes from immuneACCESS by way of TCRdb, which keeps in-frame sequences with V and J called. Part of the clones is missing from these tables; in studies checked, under half for an unresolved V gene and the rest for unknown reasons. This sample has thousands of clones in its table, and 90% to 95% of those were observed once. The ten biggest clones cover nearly 20% of the sample. For CDR1 and CDR2, the germline V gene lists MNHNS and SASEGT. At the junction V is shortened by 4 bases and J by 3 bases, with 18 bases in between. From its cysteine to its phenylalanine, the CDR3 spans 16 amino acids. This entry keeps only the CDR3 DNA: 48 bases, framed from base 1. As for this clone: The antigen it binds to is not known. The record has no base qualities; no much larger clone is one base away.

This sequence was found in a man in his sixties with colorectal cancer. Sequencing was performed on PBMCs. In this chain, TRBV6-1 is recombined with TRBJ1-2; too little of a D gene remains to name it. The DNA is TGTGCCAGCAGTGCCCGTGGGAGGGTCCTGGACTATGGCTACACCTTC. Its protein product is CASSARGRVLDYGYTF.